This TCR beta chain was sequenced in a study of T-cell memory formation after mild COVID-19. V was pared by 3 bases and J by 5 bases, with 4 bases of the junction left unmatched. CDR1 and CDR2 from the germline V gene are SGHDT and YYEEEE. This CDR3 contains 14 residues. Study-wide findings and caveats: Chiefly within CM and EM were the contracting CD4+ clones; CD8+ ones were within EMRA.

MiXCR, applied by TCRdb to the 5' RACE reads, yields one record per CDR3 protein. The repertoire has 14,000 to 15,000 distinct CDR3 sequences, 20% to 25% of them found once; the top ten carry 50% to 65%. Note on this clonotype: As yet, its antigen is unknown. This likely comes from a read error, as the CDR3 has no conserved phenylalanine or tryptophan at its end.

The receptor's source is a man aged 18 to 29 who had mild COVID-19 (a few samples of this study predate the infection). Cell type and time point are not known. Input material: PBMCs or a T cell subset sorted from them (not recorded which). The rearrangement joins TRBV5-6 to TRBJ2-3, with 9 bases matching TRBD2. The CDR3 nucleotides read TGTGCCAGCAGCTGGGGACTAGCTCTAGATACGCAGTATTAT. Its protein product is CASSWGLALDTQYY.